This paragraph covers one TCR beta chain sequence. Which antigen it targets is not known. Base qualities are missing; no much larger clone stands one base away. Collaborating institutions collected whole blood in K2EDTA tubes following their own protocols. For TCRbeta analysis, collaborators shipped samples in one of three forms: frozen whole blood, isolated PBMCs, or DNA extracted from either of those sample types. This entry comes from a study of blood T cell repertoires in COVID-19 (dated by TCRdb to between 2020 and 2021). With regard to the full study: The collaborator samples originated in the United States, Italy and Spain and spanned the acute and convalescent phases of COVID-19. The sample metadata nearly always contained a de-identified subject ID, COVID-19 status, age in years and sex. The dataset comprised deeply sampled blood TCRbeta repertoires from subjects exposed to, actively infected with, or recovered from COVID-19. The material from the prospective study consisted of cDNA or gDNA derived from T cells, B-cell-depleted T cells, or PBMCs. Where available, HLA class I and class II types were obtained from metadata supplied by the sample provider rather than from assay-based typing. A freely available public database, intended as a resource for researchers studying the immune response to SARS-CoV-2, is where the repertoires were released. Samples were obtained from the ongoing ImmuneRACE study (first 160 participants) and from 1,254 subjects provided by 6 global collaborators. The investigation overall reported the following: How much clinical and demographic metadata was included differed by source and by participant, and the metadata was provided uncurated.

The germline ends are 11 bases apart after V is trimmed by 3 bases and J by 5 bases. The CDR3 measures 14 amino acids from cysteine to phenylalanine. Left in the record is the CDR3 DNA by itself, 42 bases read in frame from the first base. CDR1 and CDR2 are drawn from the germline V gene: KGHSH, LQKENI. The immunoSEQ Assay, a bias-controlled multiplex PCR, was used to amplify TCRbeta CDR3 regions from genomic DNA. Regarding the original processing steps: Nucleated cell counts per sample were estimated from amplification of reference gene primers within the assay. Sequence reads were collapsed and filtered to measure the absolute abundance of every unique TCRbeta CDR3 rearrangement. Productive Simpson clonality was computed per sample as the square root of Simpson's diversity index over productive rearrangements. TCRdb provides this immuneACCESS table in a form limited to in-frame rearrangements. Some clones are lacking; in checked studies, under half of them reflect an unresolved V gene, and why the rest are absent is not known. V, J and clone size reflect that table, while D and trimming were determined from the DNA. The sample data list 140,000 or so clones, and roughly 85% of these were observed just once. Clones ranked in the top ten supply just under 3% of the sample.

The sequenced material came from peripheral blood. The sequence is built from TRBV18 and TRBJ1-5; TRBD1 is a weak D gene call, 5 bases matching. This sequence originates from a man in his fifties or sixties with acute or convalescent COVID-19. The DNA reads TGTGCCAGCTCACCGTCGCAGGGCGATCAGCCCCAGCATTTT. Its protein product is CASSPSQGDQPQHF.